Each of the 13 T cell receptor beta chains below was sequenced from the same sample in a study of T cell responses to AZD1222 COVID-19 vaccine. Libraries were prepared by immunoSEQ multiplex PCR; TCRdb keeps only in-frame clonotypes and omits some of them. The sample lists 120,000 or so clones, 88% seen once, with under 20% in the top ten. The specimen comprised peripheral blood, sampled on day 0 of MenACWY control vaccination. Every receptor here comes from an adult in good health.

V is TRBV12-3 or TRBV12-4 and J is TRBJ2-7; no firm D call. The CDR3 totals 13 residues. Deletions cut 7 bases from V and 5 bases from J, with 15 bases between. The CDR3 reads CASTSKLTHEQYF. The CDR3 DNA reads TGTGCCAGCACTTCTAAGTTAACCCACGAGCAGTACTTC.

The chain employs TRBV5-1 and TRBJ2-2, with TRBD2 matching 7 bases. V was clipped by 3 bases and J by 8 bases; unmatched bases: 13. Germline V gives CDR1 SGHRS, CDR2 YFSETQ. The CDR3 runs to 16 residues. CDR3: CASSSREDVKPGELFF. CDR3 DNA sequence: TGCGCCAGCAGCTCCCGGGAGGACGTTAAACCAGGGGAGCTGTTTTTT.

This sequence joins TRBV24-1 and TRBJ2-3, with unresolved D. V was clipped by 4 bases and J by 4 bases, with 14 bases between them. Germline V lookup: CDR1 KGHDR, CDR2 SFDVKD. The CDR3 has 15 amino acids. The CDR3 is CATSDPQRPADTQYF. In DNA, the CDR3 is TGTGCCACCAGTGACCCCCAAAGGCCCGCAGATACGCAGTATTTT.

The chain recombines TRBV28 with TRBJ2-7, with D possibly matching TRBD2 (5 bases). This CDR3 is 13 amino acids long. V shed 5 bases and J shed 5 bases, with 13 bases lying between them. Germline lookup yields CDR1 MDHEN and CDR2 SYDVKM. CDR3 sequence reads: CASSPAGRDEQYF. The DNA for the CDR3 is TGTGCCAGCAGTCCTGCGGGTAGAGACGAGCAGTACTTC. Together with reference TRBV28 and TRBJ2-7, the CDR3 gives the full variable domain: DVKVTQSSRYLVKRTGEKVFLECVQDMDHENMFWYRQDPGLGLRLIYFSYDVKMKEKGDIPEGYSVSREKKERFSLILESASTNQTSMYLCASSPAGRDEQYFGPGTRLTVT.

In this sample, this clone turned up a few times. The chain uses TRBV3-1 (or the pseudogene TRBV3-2) and TRBJ1-5; D call uncertain. Per germline, CDR1 LGHDT and CDR2 YNNKEL (reference sequence). V lost 4 bases to trimming and J lost 10 bases, with 17 bases between them. The CDR3 loop spans 14 amino acids. The CDR3 nucleotides are TGTGCCAGCAGCCCGGGGAAAGCTCAATCACCCCAGCATTTT. Amino acids: CASSPGKAQSPQHF.

The chain has TRBV9 and TRBJ2-5, with D perhaps given as TRBD1 or TRBD2 (5 bases each). CDR1 and CDR2 from the germline V gene are SGDLS and YYNGEE. The length of the CDR3 is 16 residues. Trimming took 5 bases from V and 4 from J, leaving 21 bases between them. The CDR3 is CASSPGPLTPGETQYF. Here the CDR3 DNA reads TGTGCCAGCAGTCCGGGGCCCCTTACTCCTGGAGAGACCCAGTACTTC.

The chain combines TRBV6-6 with TRBJ2-2; D call uncertain. Between the trimmed V and J ends, which lost 6 bases and 9 bases, there was a span of 17 bases. Germline V lookup: CDR1 MNHNY, CDR2 SVGAGI (reference sequence). The CDR3 loop spans 14 amino acids. The CDR3: CASRDPPLIRELFF. The CDR3 nucleotides are TGTGCCAGCAGAGACCCCCCCCTGATCCGGGAGCTGTTTTTT.

This rearrangement joins TRBV29-1 to TRBJ2-2, with D possibly TRBD1 on 6 matching bases. CDR3 length: 14 residues. V lost 2 bases and J lost 6, with 13 bases in between. Germline lookup yields CDR1 SQVTM and CDR2 ANQGSEA. CDR3 coding DNA: TGCAGCGTTGAAAAATCAGGGGTAGCCGGGGAGCTGTTTTTT. Translating gives CSVEKSGVAGELFF.

The J gene is TRBJ2-7, the V gene TRBV7-9; D uncertain. CDR1 SEHNR and CDR2 FQNEAQ come from the germline V gene (reference sequence). V gave up 5 bases and J gave up 4 bases, with 9 bases separating them. The CDR3 length is 12 residues. The CDR3 loop is CASSPDAYEQYF. In nucleotides, the CDR3 is TGTGCCAGCAGCCCGGACGCGTACGAGCAGTACTTC.

The chain joins TRBV3-1 (or the pseudogene TRBV3-2) to TRBJ2-7; weak D call: TRBD2 (7 bases). Germline CDR1 is LGHDT and CDR2 is YNNKEL (reference sequence). The V end lost 1 base, the J end lost 3 bases, and 10 bases lay between the germline ends. This CDR3 comprises 14 residues. CDR3 sequence (DNA): TGTGCCAGCAGCCAAGGGGAGGGGGACTACGAGCAGTACTTC. It specifies CASSQGEGDYEQYF.

This clone was counted once. This chain connects TRBV24-1 to TRBJ2-1; tentatively, D is TRBD1 or TRBD2 (5 bases each). V was shortened by 4 bases and J by 0 bases, with 18 bases between the two germline ends. The CDR3 runs 18 residues. Germline values: CDR1 KGHDR, CDR2 SFDVKD. CDR3 bases: TGTGCCACCAGTGAGAACCCGGGACGGGGTAGCTCCTACAATGAGCAGTTCTTC. This gives the protein CATSENPGRGSSYNEQFF.

The chain is built from TRBV6-1 and TRBJ1-2; D is ambiguous. Germline-derived CDR1 and CDR2 are MNHNS and SASEGT. V gave up 2 bases and J gave up 8 bases, with 15 bases separating them. This CDR3 is 14 amino acids long. This CDR3 reads CASSEREVFFGYTF. For the CDR3, the DNA is TGTGCCAGCAGTGAAAGAGAAGTCTTTTTCGGCTACACCTTC.

The rearrangement uses TRBV9 and TRBJ2-6; D unclear. The V gene's germline CDR1 is SGDLS and CDR2 YYNGEE. CDR3 length: 13 amino acids. V lost 1 base and J lost 1, with 0 bases in between. The CDR3 DNA follows: TGTGCCAGCAGCGTATCTGGGGCCAACGTCCTGACTTTC. Translation gives CASSVSGANVLTF. The variable domain in full, with the rest retrieved from reference TRBV9 and TRBJ2-6, is DSGVTQTPKHLITATGQRVTLRCSPRSGDLSVYWYQQSLDQGLQFLIQYYNGEERAKGNILERFSAQQFPDLHSELNLSSLELGDSALYFCASSVSGANVLTFGAGSRLTVL.